The 3 T cell receptor beta chains listed next were all sequenced from one sample in a study of CD8+ T cells in alopecia areata. Following extraction, RNA underwent reverse transcription to cDNA, which served as the sequencing template. Assay used: immunoSEQ multiplex PCR; TCRdb lists only in-frame clones, some missing. The data contain some 56,000 clones, around 96% of them singletons. The specimen comprised CD8+ T cells sorted from blood, sampled at week 0. The origin of the receptors is a human donor with alopecia areata.

The V call is TRBV29-1, the J call TRBJ2-1, with D maybe TRBD2 (5 bases). V lost 8 bases, J lost 2 bases, and 16 bases lay in between. The CDR3 extends over 14 amino acids. CDR1 is SQVTM, CDR2 ANQGSEA, per germline. The CDR3 is CSLRRPGAYNEQFF. CDR3 DNA: TGCAGCCTGAGGAGGCCTGGAGCCTACAATGAGCAGTTCTTC.

V is TRBV7-9 and J is TRBJ2-7; D is uncertain. The CDR3 covers 13 residues. V was shortened by 7 bases and J by 3 bases, with 13 bases between the two germline ends. Germline lookup yields CDR1 SEHNR and CDR2 FQNEAQ (reference sequence). CDR3 region: CASTHPVHYEQYF. CDR3 sequence (DNA): TGTGCCAGCACCCACCCCGTCCACTACGAGCAGTACTTC.

The chain has TRBV7-9 and TRBJ1-1, with unresolved D. CDR1 is SEHNR and CDR2 is FQNEAQ in the germline V gene (reference sequence). Deletions cut 5 bases from V and 7 bases from J, with 5 bases between. This CDR3 has 10 amino acids. In DNA, the CDR3 is TGTGCCAGCAGCAGCGATGAAGCTTTCTTT. Amino acids: CASSSDEAFF. The entire variable domain, with the rest obtained from reference TRBV7-9 and TRBJ1-1, is as follows: DTGVSQNPRHKITKRGQNVTFRCDPISEHNRLYWYRQTLGQGPEFLTYFQNEAQLEKSRLLSDRFSAERPKGSFSTLEIQRTEQGDSAMYLCASSSDEAFFGQGTRLTVV.